The T cell receptor (beta chain) described here comes from a study of blood T cell repertoires in COVID-19 (dated by TCRdb to 2018 to 2020). In the study overall: Samples from collaborators originated in the United States, Italy and Spain and spanned both the acute and convalescent phases of COVID-19. Where HLA class I and class II types were available, the types were taken from metadata supplied by the sample provider, not from assay-based typing. Sample metadata almost always included a de-identified subject ID, COVID-19 status, age in years and sex. The prospective study material was composed of cDNA or gDNA derived from T cells, B-cell-depleted T cells, or PBMCs. A freely available public database, intended as a resource for researchers studying the immune response to SARS-CoV-2, is where the repertoires were released. The dataset comprised deeply sampled blood TCRbeta repertoires from subjects exposed to, actively infected with, or recovered from COVID-19. The samples were drawn from two sources: the first 160 participants of the ongoing ImmuneRACE study, and over 950 subjects contributed by 6 global collaborators. The investigation overall reported the following: The amount of clinical and demographic metadata varied by source and participant and was provided uncurated.

The collaborating institutions used their own protocols to collect whole blood in K2EDTA tubes. For TCRbeta analysis, collaborators shipped samples in one of three forms: frozen whole blood, isolated PBMCs, or DNA extracted from either of those sample types. Concerning this clone: The specificity of this receptor is unknown. Per-nucleotide qualities are absent, and no much larger clonotype sits a single base away.

TCRbeta CDR3 regions were amplified from genomic DNA by means of the immunoSEQ Assay, a bias-controlled multiplex PCR. In the original analysis: The number of nucleated cells in each sample was estimated by amplification of reference gene primers within the assay. Sequence reads were collapsed and filtered to measure the absolute abundance of every unique TCRbeta CDR3 rearrangement. For each sample, productive Simpson clonality was calculated as the square root of Simpson's diversity index across productive rearrangements. Not all clones reach the TCRdb copy of this immuneACCESS table, which keeps in-frame sequences only. Checked studies attribute under half of the gap to unresolved V genes and leave the rest unexplained. V and J calls and clone size are as listed in that table; D and trimming were resolved from the DNA. The sample data list around 65,000 clones, and around 85% of these were observed just once. Approximately 5% of the sample rests with the top ten.

Inclusive of the bounding cysteine and phenylalanine, the CDR3 is 15 residues long. Here the CDR3 DNA is all that survives: 45 bases in frame from base 1. CDR1 and CDR2, per the germline V gene, are SNHLY and FYNNEI. Trimming removed 1 base from V and 3 bases from J; the gene matches leave 3 bases unexplained. The sequence is built from TRBV2 and TRBJ2-7; 10 of the junction bases match TRBD1. The source is a man in his 70s with acute or convalescent COVID-19. Material for sequencing was peripheral blood. The CDR3 region reads CASSEDRDRGYEQYF. The DNA sequence follows: TGTGCCAGCAGTGAAGATAGGGACAGGGGCTACGAGCAGTACTTC.